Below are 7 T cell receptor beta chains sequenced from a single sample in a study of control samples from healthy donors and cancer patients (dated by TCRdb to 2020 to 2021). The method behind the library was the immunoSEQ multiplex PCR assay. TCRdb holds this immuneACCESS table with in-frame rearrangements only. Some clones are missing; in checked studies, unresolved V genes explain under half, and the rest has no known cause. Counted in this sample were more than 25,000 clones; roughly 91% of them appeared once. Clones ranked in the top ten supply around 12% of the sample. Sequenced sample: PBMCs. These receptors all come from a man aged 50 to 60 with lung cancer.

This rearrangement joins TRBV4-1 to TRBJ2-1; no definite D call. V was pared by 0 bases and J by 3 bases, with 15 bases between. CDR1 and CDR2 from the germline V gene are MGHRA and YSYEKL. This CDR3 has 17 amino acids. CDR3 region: CASSQDWTLKYYNEQFF. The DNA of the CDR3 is TGCGCCAGCAGCCAAGATTGGACGCTAAAGTACTACAATGAGCAGTTCTTC.

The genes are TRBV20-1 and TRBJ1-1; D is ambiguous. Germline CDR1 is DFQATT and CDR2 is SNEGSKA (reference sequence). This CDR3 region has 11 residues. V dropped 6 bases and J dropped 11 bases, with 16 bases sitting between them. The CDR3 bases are TGCAGTGCAAGACAAGATCTCTGGGCTTTCTTT. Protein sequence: CSARQDLWAFF.

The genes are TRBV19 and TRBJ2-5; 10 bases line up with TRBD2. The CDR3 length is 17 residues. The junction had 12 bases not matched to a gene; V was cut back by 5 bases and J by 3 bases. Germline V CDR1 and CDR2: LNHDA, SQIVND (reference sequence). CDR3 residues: CASSDLWGLAGEETQYF. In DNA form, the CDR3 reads TGTGCCAGTAGTGACTTATGGGGGCTAGCGGGGGAAGAGACCCAGTACTTC.

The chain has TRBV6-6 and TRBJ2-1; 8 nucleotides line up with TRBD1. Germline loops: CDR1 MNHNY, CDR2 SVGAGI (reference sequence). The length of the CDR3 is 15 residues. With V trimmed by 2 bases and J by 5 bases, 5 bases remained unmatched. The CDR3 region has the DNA TGTGCCAGCAGTTACCAGGACAGGGATAACAATGAGCAGTTCTTC. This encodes CASSYQDRDNNEQFF.

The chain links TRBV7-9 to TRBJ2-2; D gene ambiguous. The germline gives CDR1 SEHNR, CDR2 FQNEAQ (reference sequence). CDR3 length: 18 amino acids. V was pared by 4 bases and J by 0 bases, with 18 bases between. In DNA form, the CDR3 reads TGTGCCAGCAGCTCTACGGTGGGGTCAAATCCGAACACCGGGGAGCTGTTTTTT. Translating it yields CASSSTVGSNPNTGELFF.

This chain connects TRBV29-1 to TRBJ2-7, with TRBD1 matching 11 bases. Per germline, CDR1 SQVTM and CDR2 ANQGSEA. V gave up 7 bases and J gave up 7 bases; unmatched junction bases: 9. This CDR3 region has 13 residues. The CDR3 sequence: CSGSGQGVEEQYF. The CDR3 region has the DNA TGCAGCGGGTCGGGACAGGGGGTGGAAGAGCAGTACTTC.

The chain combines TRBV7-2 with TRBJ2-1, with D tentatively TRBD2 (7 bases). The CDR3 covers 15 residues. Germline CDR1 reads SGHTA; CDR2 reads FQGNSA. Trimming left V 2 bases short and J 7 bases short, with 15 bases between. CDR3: CASSLNAGAENEQFF. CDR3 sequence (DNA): TGTGCCAGCAGCTTAAATGCGGGGGCGGAGAATGAGCAGTTCTTC.